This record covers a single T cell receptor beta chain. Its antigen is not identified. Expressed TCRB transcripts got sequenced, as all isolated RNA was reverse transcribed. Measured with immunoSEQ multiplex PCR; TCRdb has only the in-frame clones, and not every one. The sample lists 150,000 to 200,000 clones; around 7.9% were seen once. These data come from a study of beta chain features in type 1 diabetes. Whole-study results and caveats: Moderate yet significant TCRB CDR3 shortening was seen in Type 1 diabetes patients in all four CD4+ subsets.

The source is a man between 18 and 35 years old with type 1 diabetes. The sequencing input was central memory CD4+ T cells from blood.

CDR3 sequence reads: CASSSDSGSDTQYF. The CDR3 region has the DNA TGCGCCAGCAGCAGTGACTCAGGGTCGGATACGCAGTATTTT. This rearrangement joins TRBV5-1 to TRBJ2-3, with a possible D match to TRBD1 (5 bases). Looked up from germline, CDR1 is SGHRS and CDR2 is YFSETQ. V was shortened by 4 bases and J by 6 bases, with 15 bases between the two germline ends. The CDR3 loop spans 14 amino acids.